A selection of T cell receptor beta chains follows, all from one sample in a study of blood T cell repertoires in COVID-19. Assay: immunoSEQ multiplex PCR; the TCRdb copy retains only in-frame clones and omits some. The data show approximately 260,000 clones, roughly 84% seen once. The sequencing input was peripheral blood. These receptors all stem from a human donor in a cohort sampled during active COVID-19. CDR3s include the opening cysteine and the closing phenylalanine or tryptophan. A D gene is named only where the DNA matches it firmly. Clone size is given for some rows only: seen once, a few or many times, or a class if the clone is expanded.

clone size: NA; J gene: TRBJ2-5; V gene: TRBV6-5; D gene: TRBD2; CDR3 protein: CASRPGLAGLATQYF; CDR3 DNA: TGTGCCAGCAGGCCGGGACTAGCGGGATTGGCGACCCAGTACTTC
clone size: NA; J gene: TRBJ1-2; V gene: TRBV29-1; D gene: TRBD1; CDR3 protein: CSVEDRQGRNYGYTF; CDR3 DNA: TGCAGCGTTGAAGACCGACAGGGGCGGAACTATGGCTACACCTTC
clone size: NA; J gene: TRBJ2-1; V gene: TRBV27; D gene: NA; CDR3 protein: CASRRSEGGLYNEQFF; CDR3 DNA: TGTGCCAGCAGGCGGTCCGAGGGGGGGCTATACAATGAGCAGTTCTTC
clone size: NA; J gene: TRBJ1-1; V gene: TRBV10-2; D gene: NA; CDR3 protein: CASLPTVIDSKNTEAFF; CDR3 DNA: TGCGCCAGCCTCCCCACAGTTATAGACAGCAAGAACACTGAAGCTTTCTTT
clone size: NA; J gene: TRBJ2-7; V gene: TRBV5-1; D gene: NA; CDR3 protein: CASSPRDSWGEQYF; CDR3 DNA: TGCGCCAGCAGCCCGCGGGACAGTTGGGGCGAGCAGTACTTC
clone size: NA; J gene: TRBJ1-1; V gene: TRBV6-5; D gene: NA; CDR3 protein: CATSPYGVSTEAFF; CDR3 DNA: TGTGCCACCTCGCCTTACGGGGTGTCCACTGAAGCTTTCTTT
clone size: once; J gene: TRBJ2-2; V gene: TRBV7-9; D gene: NA; CDR3 protein: CASSVSATVNTGELFF; CDR3 DNA: TGTGCCAGCAGCGTAAGTGCGACAGTGAACACCGGGGAGCTGTTTTTT
clone size: NA; J gene: TRBJ2-2; V gene: TRBV6-2/TRBV6-3; D gene: TRBD2; CDR3 protein: CASSLAGGLLKTGELFF; CDR3 DNA: TGTGCCAGCAGTCTAGCGGGGGGCTTATTGAAGACCGGGGAGCTGTTTTTT
clone size: NA; J gene: TRBJ2-7; V gene: TRBV6-1; D gene: TRBD2; CDR3 protein: CASSARGLADSYEQYF; CDR3 DNA: TGTGCCAGCAGTGCCCGGGGACTAGCGGACTCCTACGAGCAGTACTTC
clone size: NA; J gene: TRBJ2-3; V gene: TRBV6-7; D gene: NA; CDR3 protein: CASSYSNGRGARTDTQYF; CDR3 DNA: TGTGCCAGCAGTTACTCGAACGGGCGGGGCGCGCGAACAGATACGCAGTATTTT
clone size: once; J gene: TRBJ1-5; V gene: TRBV19; D gene: NA; CDR3 protein: CASTPDGVHQPQHF; CDR3 DNA: TGTGCCAGTACCCCAGACGGGGTTCATCAGCCCCAGCATTTT
clone size: NA; J gene: TRBJ1-6; V gene: TRBV7-9; D gene: NA; CDR3 protein: CASSPRFGSPLHF; CDR3 DNA: TGTGCCAGCAGCCCCCGGTTCGGGTCACCCCTCCACTTT
clone size: NA; J gene: TRBJ2-1; V gene: TRBV5-1; D gene: TRBD2; CDR3 protein: CASSRTVASGILNEQFF; CDR3 DNA: TGCGCCAGCAGCCGGACCGTGGCTAGCGGGATTCTCAATGAGCAGTTCTTC
clone size: few; J gene: TRBJ1-2; V gene: TRBV5-4; D gene: NA; CDR3 protein: CASSRTQDYGYTF; CDR3 DNA: TGTGCCAGCAGCAGGACACAAGACTATGGCTACACCTTC
clone size: NA; J gene: TRBJ1-2; V gene: TRBV4-1; D gene: TRBD1; CDR3 protein: CASSQDSGGRGYTF; CDR3 DNA: TGCGCCAGCAGCCAAGATTCAGGGGGCCGTGGCTACACCTTC
clone size: NA; J gene: TRBJ1-1; V gene: TRBV5-4; D gene: NA; CDR3 protein: CASSPRGNTEAFF; CDR3 DNA: TGTGCCAGCAGCCCGCGGGGGAACACTGAAGCTTTCTTT
clone size: few; J gene: TRBJ1-1; V gene: TRBV6-1; D gene: NA; CDR3 protein: CASVLGRTEAFF; CDR3 DNA: TGTGCCAGCGTCCTAGGTCGCACTGAAGCTTTCTTT
clone size: NA; J gene: TRBJ2-5; V gene: TRBV7-5; D gene: NA; CDR3 protein: CARSRSSTSGTQETQYF; CDR3 DNA: TGTGCCAGAAGCAGATCCTCAACTAGCGGGACACAAGAGACCCAGTACTTC
clone size: NA; J gene: TRBJ2-1; V gene: TRBV7-7; D gene: TRBD1; CDR3 protein: CASSPSAAGGNNEQFF; CDR3 DNA: TGTGCTAGCAGCCCATCCGCGGCAGGGGGTAATAATGAGCAGTTCTTC
clone size: NA; J gene: TRBJ2-7; V gene: TRBV7-9; D gene: NA; CDR3 protein: CASSPFYEQYF; CDR3 DNA: TGTGCCAGCAGCCCATTCTACGAGCAGTACTTC
clone size: NA; J gene: TRBJ2-3; V gene: TRBV10-2; D gene: TRBD1; CDR3 protein: CASPRDRGHQTDTQYF; CDR3 DNA: TGCGCCAGCCCCCGGGACAGGGGGCATCAGACAGATACGCAGTATTTT
clone size: NA; J gene: TRBJ1-1; V gene: TRBV2; D gene: NA; CDR3 protein: CASRNQGSTEAFF; CDR3 DNA: TGTGCCAGCAGAAATCAGGGGAGCACTGAAGCTTTCTTT
clone size: NA; J gene: TRBJ2-7; V gene: TRBV7-9; D gene: TRBD1; CDR3 protein: CASSFPGGERYEQYF; CDR3 DNA: TGTGCCAGCAGCTTCCCAGGGGGCGAGCGGTACGAGCAGTACTTC
clone size: NA; J gene: TRBJ2-3; V gene: TRBV6-4; D gene: TRBD1; CDR3 protein: CASSRGTAATDTQYF; CDR3 DNA: TGTGCCAGTAGCAGGGGGACCGCGGCCACAGATACGCAGTATTTT
clone size: few; J gene: TRBJ2-7; V gene: TRBV7-9; D gene: TRBD2; CDR3 protein: CASSSASGVSYEQYF; CDR3 DNA: TGTGCCAGCAGCTCCGCTAGCGGGGTCTCCTACGAGCAGTACTTC
clone size: NA; J gene: TRBJ2-1; V gene: TRBV7-8; D gene: NA; CDR3 protein: CASSLRQGGEQFF; CDR3 DNA: TGTGCCAGCAGCTTAAGGCAGGGGGGTGAGCAGTTCTTC
clone size: NA; J gene: TRBJ2-3; V gene: TRBV2; D gene: TRBD2; CDR3 protein: CASQETGGLTDTQYF; CDR3 DNA: TGTGCCAGCCAAGAAACGGGGGGGCTGACAGATACGCAGTATTTT
clone size: NA; J gene: TRBJ2-3; V gene: TRBV5-4; D gene: NA; CDR3 protein: CASSSPRPRSSTDTQYF; CDR3 DNA: TGTGCCAGCAGCTCCCCGCGACCGAGGTCCAGCACAGATACGCAGTATTTT
clone size: NA; J gene: TRBJ2-7; V gene: TRBV7-3; D gene: NA; CDR3 protein: CASSPRGGYEQYF; CDR3 DNA: TGTGCCAGCAGCCCCCGGGGAGGCTACGAGCAGTACTTC
clone size: NA; J gene: TRBJ2-7; V gene: TRBV11-2; D gene: NA; CDR3 protein: CASSLDRTHEQYF; CDR3 DNA: TGTGCCAGCAGCTTAGATCGAACACACGAGCAGTACTTC
clone size: NA; J gene: TRBJ2-4; V gene: TRBV5-5; D gene: TRBD1; CDR3 protein: CASSQQGEAKNIQYF; CDR3 DNA: TGTGCCAGCAGCCAACAGGGGGAAGCCAAAAACATTCAGTACTTC
clone size: NA; J gene: TRBJ1-2; V gene: TRBV6-5; D gene: TRBD1; CDR3 protein: CASSYSRQGGYGYTF; CDR3 DNA: TGTGCCAGCAGTTACTCGAGACAGGGCGGCTATGGCTACACCTTC
clone size: NA; J gene: TRBJ2-1; V gene: TRBV5-1; D gene: TRBD2; CDR3 protein: CASSIRTSGYNEQFF; CDR3 DNA: TGCGCCAGCAGCATAAGGACTAGCGGGTACAATGAGCAGTTCTTC
clone size: NA; J gene: TRBJ2-5; V gene: TRBV27; D gene: TRBD2; CDR3 protein: CASRVSGRKETQYF; CDR3 DNA: TGTGCCAGCAGGGTTAGCGGGAGGAAAGAGACCCAGTACTTC
clone size: NA; J gene: TRBJ2-7; V gene: TRBV2; D gene: TRBD1; CDR3 protein: CASSKPGQTSYEQYF; CDR3 DNA: TGTGCCAGCAGCAAGCCGGGACAGACCTCCTACGAGCAGTACTTC
clone size: few; J gene: TRBJ2-4; V gene: TRBV29-1; D gene: TRBD1; CDR3 protein: CSVKLGQGALGNIQYF; CDR3 DNA: TGCAGCGTTAAATTAGGACAGGGGGCCCTAGGTAACATTCAGTACTTC
clone size: NA; J gene: TRBJ2-3; V gene: TRBV2; D gene: NA; CDR3 protein: CASSERGRTQYF; CDR3 DNA: TGTGCCAGCAGTGAAAGGGGTCGCACGCAGTATTTT
clone size: NA; J gene: TRBJ2-5; V gene: TRBV2; D gene: NA; CDR3 protein: CASSTTQETQYF; CDR3 DNA: TGTGCCAGCAGCACAACCCAAGAGACCCAGTACTTC
clone size: NA; J gene: TRBJ1-1; V gene: TRBV28; D gene: NA; CDR3 protein: CASSPPALGTEAFF; CDR3 DNA: TGTGCCAGCAGTCCCCCAGCGTTGGGCACTGAAGCTTTCTTT
clone size: NA; J gene: TRBJ2-4; V gene: TRBV2; D gene: NA; CDR3 protein: CASSEDRGLAKNIQYF; CDR3 DNA: TGTGCCAGCAGTGAAGATAGGGGACTAGCCAAAAACATTCAGTACTTC
clone size: NA; J gene: TRBJ1-4; V gene: TRBV18; D gene: NA; CDR3 protein: CASSLSATATNEKLFF; CDR3 DNA: TGTGCCAGCTCACTTTCCGCGACAGCAACTAATGAAAAACTGTTTTTT
clone size: NA; J gene: TRBJ1-5; V gene: TRBV19; D gene: TRBD1; CDR3 protein: CASSIGTGRRNQPQHF; CDR3 DNA: TGTGCCAGTAGTATCGGGACAGGGCGGCGGAACCAGCCCCAGCATTTT
clone size: NA; J gene: TRBJ2-7; V gene: TRBV28; D gene: NA; CDR3 protein: CASSLSSVGGYEQYF; CDR3 DNA: TGTGCCAGCAGTTTGTCCTCAGTGGGGGGTTACGAGCAGTACTTC
clone size: once; J gene: TRBJ2-7; V gene: TRBV7-9; D gene: TRBD1; CDR3 protein: CASRPDWTGRNEQYF; CDR3 DNA: TGTGCCAGCAGACCTGATTGGACAGGGCGGAACGAGCAGTACTTC
clone size: NA; J gene: TRBJ1-3; V gene: TRBV7-8; D gene: NA; CDR3 protein: CASSTLSPNSGNTIYF; CDR3 DNA: TGTGCCAGCAGCACCCTAAGTCCGAACTCTGGAAACACCATATATTTT
clone size: NA; J gene: TRBJ2-5; V gene: TRBV7-8; D gene: NA; CDR3 protein: CASSLVGPDWTQYF; CDR3 DNA: TGTGCCAGCAGCTTAGTTGGCCCCGATTGGACCCAGTACTTC
clone size: NA; J gene: TRBJ2-2; V gene: TRBV11-2; D gene: TRBD1; CDR3 protein: CASSNRGLRGGELFF; CDR3 DNA: TGTGCCAGCAGCAACAGGGGGCTAAGAGGCGGGGAGCTGTTTTTT
clone size: NA; J gene: TRBJ2-7; V gene: TRBV5-4; D gene: TRBD1; CDR3 protein: CASSLGGQGAGEQYF; CDR3 DNA: TGTGCCAGCAGCTTGGGGGGGCAGGGGGCTGGCGAGCAGTACTTC
clone size: NA; J gene: TRBJ1-6; V gene: TRBV10-3; D gene: TRBD1; CDR3 protein: CAISESKRGQGSSSYNSPLHF; CDR3 DNA: TGTGCCATCAGTGAGTCGAAGAGGGGACAGGGCTCTAGCTCCTATAATTCACCCCTCCACTTT
clone size: NA; J gene: TRBJ2-5; V gene: TRBV9; D gene: TRBD2; CDR3 protein: CASSVGTSGVQETQYF; CDR3 DNA: TGTGCCAGCAGCGTAGGGACTAGCGGGGTTCAAGAGACCCAGTACTTC
clone size: NA; J gene: TRBJ2-1; V gene: TRBV7-3; D gene: TRBD2; CDR3 protein: CASSLNGRARNEQFF; CDR3 DNA: TGTGCCAGCAGCTTAAACGGGAGGGCCAGGAATGAGCAGTTCTTC
clone size: NA; J gene: TRBJ2-2; V gene: TRBV24-1; D gene: NA; CDR3 protein: CATSDHNGLTSGAGELFF; CDR3 DNA: TGTGCCACCAGTGACCATAACGGACTTACATCAGGGGCCGGGGAGCTGTTTTTT
clone size: NA; J gene: TRBJ2-5; V gene: TRBV5-1; D gene: TRBD1; CDR3 protein: CASSSQGPGETQYF; CDR3 DNA: TGCGCCAGCAGCTCACAGGGGCCCGGTGAGACCCAGTACTTC
clone size: few; J gene: TRBJ1-5; V gene: TRBV10-3; D gene: NA; CDR3 protein: CAISDDSFTYQPQHF; CDR3 DNA: TGTGCCATCAGTGATGACAGCTTTACATATCAGCCCCAGCATTTT
clone size: NA; J gene: TRBJ1-3; V gene: TRBV18; D gene: NA; CDR3 protein: CATAPTGLSGNTIYF; CDR3 DNA: TGTGCCACGGCCCCCACGGGACTCTCTGGAAACACCATATATTTT
clone size: NA; J gene: TRBJ2-5; V gene: TRBV18; D gene: TRBD1; CDR3 protein: CASSPTGEETQYF; CDR3 DNA: TGTGCCAGCTCACCGACAGGGGAAGAGACCCAGTACTTC
clone size: few; J gene: TRBJ2-2; V gene: TRBV6-5; D gene: NA; CDR3 protein: CASSSDSTGELFF; CDR3 DNA: TGTGCCAGCAGTTCCGACAGCACCGGGGAGCTGTTTTTT
clone size: few; J gene: TRBJ2-2; V gene: TRBV4-1; D gene: TRBD2; CDR3 protein: CASSQDLTSGPGELFF; CDR3 DNA: TGCGCCAGCAGCCAAGATCTCACTAGCGGGCCCGGGGAGCTGTTTTTT
clone size: NA; J gene: TRBJ2-2; V gene: TRBV12-3/TRBV12-4; D gene: NA; CDR3 protein: CASSLASQGELFF; CDR3 DNA: TGTGCCAGCAGTTTAGCTTCACAGGGGGAGCTGTTTTTT
clone size: NA; J gene: TRBJ1-5; V gene: TRBV20-1; D gene: TRBD1; CDR3 protein: CSASPPPTGSSNQPQHF; CDR3 DNA: TGCAGTGCTAGTCCCCCCCCGACAGGGAGTAGTAATCAGCCCCAGCATTTT